This is a list of T cell receptor beta chains from one sample in a study of PD-1 blockade in classical Hodgkin lymphoma. Produced via immunoSEQ multiplex PCR; TCRdb's table is partial and in-frame only. The sample records about 43,000 clones, roughly 78% being singletons. The sample here was peripheral blood mononuclear cells (PBMCs), taken before the second cycle of nivolumab. These receptors originate from a human donor with classical Hodgkin lymphoma. Both conserved end residues are part of each CDR3. D genes are given only for firm matches. Clone size is shown for a subset of rows, as once, few, many or a class of expanded clone.

length,V,D,size,J,CDR3,DNA
13,TRBV6-4,NA,NA,TRBJ2-1,CASSAGDTDEQFF,TGTGCCAGCAGCGCCGGGGATACGGATGAGCAGTTCTTC
14,TRBV2,NA,NA,TRBJ2-2,CASMERGLSGELFF,TGTGCCAGCATGGAAAGGGGGTTGTCCGGGGAGCTGTTTTTT
15,TRBV9,NA,NA,TRBJ1-2,CASSVDPGANYGYTF,TGTGCCAGCAGCGTAGATCCCGGAGCTAACTATGGCTACACCTTC
15,TRBV4-3,NA,NA,TRBJ1-1,CASSQDWGPLYEAFF,TGCGCCAGCAGCCAAGATTGGGGCCCTTTATATGAAGCTTTCTTT
14,TRBV19,NA,once,TRBJ2-7,CASSIVLSSYEQYF,TGTGCCAGTAGTATAGTGTTAAGCTCCTACGAGCAGTACTTC
12,TRBV5-6,TRBD1,once,TRBJ1-3,CASGQGGNTIYF,TGTGCCAGCGGACAGGGCGGAAACACCATATATTTT
14,TRBV6-5,NA,NA,TRBJ1-5,CASSAGDGNQPQHF,TGTGCCAGCTCCGCAGGGGATGGCAATCAGCCCCAGCATTTT
15,TRBV5-5,TRBD2,NA,TRBJ2-7,CASSLEPGGPYEQYF,TGTGCCAGCAGCTTGGAGCCGGGAGGTCCCTACGAGCAGTACTTC
13,TRBV4-3,NA,NA,TRBJ1-4,CASSQEFFEKLFF,TGCGCCAGCAGCCAAGAGTTTTTTGAAAAACTGTTTTTT
14,TRBV6-5,NA,NA,TRBJ1-2,CASTKGAGEYGYTF,TGTGCCAGCACCAAAGGGGCAGGGGAATATGGCTACACCTTC
16,TRBV6-6,NA,few,TRBJ1-2,CASSYSRFSQNYGYTF,TGTGCCAGCAGTTACTCGAGGTTCAGCCAGAACTATGGCTACACCTTC
13,TRBV7-6,NA,NA,TRBJ1-2,CASSLAQSYGYTF,TGTGCCAGCAGCTTGGCTCAGAGTTATGGCTACACCTTC
15,TRBV10-3,TRBD1,once,TRBJ2-7,CAISTPGQGAYEQYF,TGTGCCATCAGCACACCAGGACAGGGGGCCTACGAGCAGTACTTC
16,TRBV11-2,TRBD1,NA,TRBJ2-2,CASSPGDREDTGELFF,TGTGCCAGCAGCCCCGGGGACAGGGAAGACACCGGGGAGCTGTTTTTT
16,TRBV5-8,TRBD2,NA,TRBJ2-5,CASSPQLAGNQETQYF,TGTGCCAGCAGCCCCCAGCTAGCGGGTAACCAAGAGACCCAGTACTTC
11,TRBV30,NA,NA,TRBJ2-1,CAWSVILEQFF,TGTGCCTGGAGTGTAATTCTTGAGCAGTTCTTC
18,TRBV9,TRBD2,NA,TRBJ2-1,CASSVGSGLAGDYNEQFF,TGTGCCAGCAGCGTAGGTTCCGGACTAGCGGGGGATTACAATGAGCAGTTCTTC
13,TRBV11-2,NA,NA,TRBJ2-4,CASSLGHRDIQYF,TGTGCCAGCAGCTTGGGACATCGAGACATTCAGTACTTC
15,TRBV7-9,TRBD2,few,TRBJ2-1,CASSARTSGMSEQFF,TGTGCCAGCAGCGCTCGGACTAGCGGGATGAGCGAGCAGTTCTTC
16,TRBV27,TRBD2,NA,TRBJ2-1,CASSLSSSGRYNEQFF,TGTGCCAGCAGTTTATCGAGCAGCGGGAGATACAATGAGCAGTTCTTC
14,TRBV9,NA,NA,TRBJ2-3,CASSLRPRADTQYF,TGTGCCAGCAGCCTCCGACCTCGGGCAGATACGCAGTATTTT
14,TRBV7-6,NA,NA,TRBJ2-7,CASSSRRENHEQYF,TGTGCCAGCAGCTCACGCAGGGAGAACCACGAGCAGTACTTC
13,TRBV9,NA,NA,TRBJ1-1,CASSVGQAYEAFF,TGTGCCAGCAGCGTAGGACAGGCCTATGAAGCTTTCTTT